A selection of T cell receptor beta chains follows, all from one sample in a study of blood T cell repertoires in COVID-19. Clones were read by immunoSEQ multiplex PCR, and TCRdb kept only the in-frame ones, dropping some. The sample includes more than 200,000 clones, approximately 80% of them seen just once. The specimen was PBMCs or T cells enriched from blood (not recorded which). The receptors derive from a woman aged 35 to 49 with acute COVID-19. Both conserved end residues are trimmed from each CDR3. Fields, in order: clone size, V gene, CDR3 protein. Some rows have no size entry. The others give once, few or many, or a class for an expanded clone.

clone_size: -; v_call: TRBV5-1; cdr3_aa: ASGGQGQITDTQY
clone_size: -; v_call: TRBV27; cdr3_aa: ASSLRGTGVRGYT
clone_size: once; v_call: TRBV7-9; cdr3_aa: ASSLGTAVETQY
clone_size: -; v_call: TRBV5-1; cdr3_aa: ASSSGQGRSTEAF
clone_size: -; v_call: TRBV2; cdr3_aa: ASTQGGSGGYT
clone_size: -; v_call: TRBV3-1/TRBV3-2; cdr3_aa: ASSQSGRGGYT
clone_size: -; v_call: TRBV6-5; cdr3_aa: ASTNRWGRTEAF
clone_size: -; v_call: TRBV28; cdr3_aa: ASRPTSGSSNEQF
clone_size: -; v_call: TRBV20-1; cdr3_aa: SASHPGLTAYGYT
clone_size: once; v_call: TRBV15; cdr3_aa: ATSRGSGTPPEQY
clone_size: -; v_call: TRBV9; cdr3_aa: ASSARLNTGTSGSTDTQY
clone_size: once; v_call: TRBV7-9; cdr3_aa: ASSPSGGNNYGYT
clone_size: -; v_call: TRBV10-3; cdr3_aa: AISESTGLLGTEAF
clone_size: -; v_call: TRBV5-1; cdr3_aa: ASSLGQTINYGYT
clone_size: -; v_call: TRBV10-3; cdr3_aa: AISAVATAGVNQPQH
clone_size: -; v_call: TRBV19; cdr3_aa: ASSRSGSLYEQY
clone_size: -; v_call: TRBV30; cdr3_aa: AWSGSGGGSPLH